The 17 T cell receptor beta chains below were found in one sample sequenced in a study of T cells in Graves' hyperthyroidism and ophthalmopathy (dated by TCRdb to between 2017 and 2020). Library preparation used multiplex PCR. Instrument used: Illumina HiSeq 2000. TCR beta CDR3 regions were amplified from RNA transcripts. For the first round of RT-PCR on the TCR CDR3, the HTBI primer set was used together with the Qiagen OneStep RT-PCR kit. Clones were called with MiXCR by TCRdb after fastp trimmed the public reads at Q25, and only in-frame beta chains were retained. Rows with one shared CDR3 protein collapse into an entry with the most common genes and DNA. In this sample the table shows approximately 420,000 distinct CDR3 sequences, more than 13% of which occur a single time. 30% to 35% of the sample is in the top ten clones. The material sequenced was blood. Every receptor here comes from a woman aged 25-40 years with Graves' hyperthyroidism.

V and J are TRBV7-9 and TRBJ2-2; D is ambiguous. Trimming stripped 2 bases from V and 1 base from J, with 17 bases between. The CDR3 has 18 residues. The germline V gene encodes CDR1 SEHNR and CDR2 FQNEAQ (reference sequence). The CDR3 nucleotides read TGTGCCAGCAGCTTAATCTTCCCCGGACGGCGGAACACCGGGGAGCTGTTTTTT. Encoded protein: CASSLIFPGRRNTGELFF.

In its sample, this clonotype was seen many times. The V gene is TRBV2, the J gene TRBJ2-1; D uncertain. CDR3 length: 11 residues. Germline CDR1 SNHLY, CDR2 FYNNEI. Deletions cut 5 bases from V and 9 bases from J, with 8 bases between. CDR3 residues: CASSLRSEQFF. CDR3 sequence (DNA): TGTGCCAGCAGTTTACGGTCTGAGCAGTTCTTC.

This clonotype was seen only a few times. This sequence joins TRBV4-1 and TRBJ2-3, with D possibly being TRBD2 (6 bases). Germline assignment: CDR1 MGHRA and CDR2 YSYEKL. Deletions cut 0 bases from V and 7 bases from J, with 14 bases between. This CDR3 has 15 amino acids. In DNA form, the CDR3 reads TGCGCCAGCAGCCAAGACCCTGCTAGCGCCAATACGCAGTATTTT. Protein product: CASSQDPASANTQYF.

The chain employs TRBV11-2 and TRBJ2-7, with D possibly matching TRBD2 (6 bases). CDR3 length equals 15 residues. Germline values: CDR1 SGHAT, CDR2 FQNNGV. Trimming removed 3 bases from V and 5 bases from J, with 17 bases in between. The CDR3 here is CASSFWRLALNEQYF. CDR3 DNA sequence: TGTGCCAGCAGCTTTTGGCGCCTAGCGCTCAACGAGCAGTACTTC.

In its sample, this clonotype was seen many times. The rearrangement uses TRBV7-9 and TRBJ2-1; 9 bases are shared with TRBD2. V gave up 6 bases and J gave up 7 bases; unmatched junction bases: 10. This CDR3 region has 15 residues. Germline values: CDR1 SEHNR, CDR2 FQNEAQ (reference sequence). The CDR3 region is CASREREDIGNEQFF. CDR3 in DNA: TGTGCCAGCAGGGAGCGGGAGGATATCGGAAATGAGCAGTTCTTC.

The CDR3 DNA reads TGTGCCAGCAGCGTAGCACTAGCAGCGGGCAATGAGCAGTTCTTC. Its protein is CASSVALAAGNEQFF. This chain joins TRBV9 and TRBJ2-1, with a possible D match to TRBD2 (6 bases). There are 15 residues in the CDR3. Trimming removed 0 bases at V and 6 bases at J, with 13 bases between. CDR1 and CDR2 (germline): SGDLS, YYNGEE. Looking up the rest from reference TRBV9 and TRBJ2-1 gives the full variable domain: DSGVTQTPKHLITATGQRVTLRCSPRSGDLSVYWYQQSLDQGLQFLIQYYNGEERAKGNILERFSAQQFPDLHSELNLSSLELGDSALYFCASSVALAAGNEQFFGPGTRLTVL.

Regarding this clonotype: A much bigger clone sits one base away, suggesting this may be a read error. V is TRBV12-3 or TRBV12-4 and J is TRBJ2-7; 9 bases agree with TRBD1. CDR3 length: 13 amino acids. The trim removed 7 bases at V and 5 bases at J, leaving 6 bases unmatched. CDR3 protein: CASNRQGVNEQYF. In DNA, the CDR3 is TGTGCCAGCAATCGACAGGGGGTCAACGAGCAGTACTTC.

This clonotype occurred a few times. CDR3 sequence: CASSPPKDVSTGELFF. The CDR3 coding sequence is TGTGCCAGCTCACCACCGAAGGACGTAAGCACCGGGGAGCTGTTTTTT. The gene calls are TRBV18 and TRBJ2-2; no firm D call. Germline V CDR1 and CDR2: KGHSH, LQKENI. Trimming pared 0 bases from V and 4 bases from J, leaving 12 bases between. The CDR3 sequence is 16 residues long.

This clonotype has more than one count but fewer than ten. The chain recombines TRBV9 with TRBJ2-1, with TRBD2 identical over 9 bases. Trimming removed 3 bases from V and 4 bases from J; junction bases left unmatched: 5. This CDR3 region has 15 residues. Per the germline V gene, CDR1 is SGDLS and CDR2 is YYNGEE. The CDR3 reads CASSGSGSWYNEQFF. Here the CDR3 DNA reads TGTGCCAGCAGCGGTAGCGGGAGTTGGTACAATGAGCAGTTCTTC.

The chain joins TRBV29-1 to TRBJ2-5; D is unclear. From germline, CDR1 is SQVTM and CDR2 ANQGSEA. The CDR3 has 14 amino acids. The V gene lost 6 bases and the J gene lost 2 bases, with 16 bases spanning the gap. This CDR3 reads CSVQQWGYQETQYF. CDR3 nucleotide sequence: TGCAGCGTCCAACAGTGGGGATATCAAGAGACCCAGTACTTC.

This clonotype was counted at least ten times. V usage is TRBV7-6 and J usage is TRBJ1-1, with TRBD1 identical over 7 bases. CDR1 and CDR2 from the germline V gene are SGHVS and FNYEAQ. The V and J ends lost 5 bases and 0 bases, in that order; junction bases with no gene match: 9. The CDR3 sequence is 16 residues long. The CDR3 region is CASSLQTGTLNTEAFF. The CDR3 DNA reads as TGTGCCAGCAGCCTACAGACAGGGACCCTGAACACTGAAGCTTTCTTT.

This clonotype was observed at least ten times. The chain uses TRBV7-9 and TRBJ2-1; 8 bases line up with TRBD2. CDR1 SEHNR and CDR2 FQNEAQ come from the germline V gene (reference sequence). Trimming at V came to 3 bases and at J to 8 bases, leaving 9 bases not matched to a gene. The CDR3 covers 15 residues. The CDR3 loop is CASSFIGRAWDEQFF. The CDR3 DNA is TGTGCCAGCAGCTTTATCGGGAGGGCCTGGGATGAGCAGTTCTTC.

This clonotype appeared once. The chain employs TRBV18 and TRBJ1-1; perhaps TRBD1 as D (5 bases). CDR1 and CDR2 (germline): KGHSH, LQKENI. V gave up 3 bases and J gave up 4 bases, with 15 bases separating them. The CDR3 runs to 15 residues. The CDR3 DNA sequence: TGTGCCAGCTCACCCCGGAGGGGAGGGGTCACTGAAGCTTTCTTT. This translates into CASSPRRGGVTEAFF.

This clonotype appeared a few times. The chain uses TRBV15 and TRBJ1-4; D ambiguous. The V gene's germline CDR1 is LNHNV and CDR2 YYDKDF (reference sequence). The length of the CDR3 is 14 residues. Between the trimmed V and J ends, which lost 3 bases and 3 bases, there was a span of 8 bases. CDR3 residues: CATSREGSNEKLFF. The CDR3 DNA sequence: TGTGCCACCAGCAGGGAGGGTTCTAATGAAAAACTGTTTTTT. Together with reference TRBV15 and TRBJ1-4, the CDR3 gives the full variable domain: DAMVIQNPRYQVTQFGKPVTLSCSQTLNHNVMYWYQQKSSQAPKLLFHYYDKDFNNEADTPDNFQSRRPNTSFCFLDIRSPGLGDTAMYLCATSREGSNEKLFFGSGTQLSVL.

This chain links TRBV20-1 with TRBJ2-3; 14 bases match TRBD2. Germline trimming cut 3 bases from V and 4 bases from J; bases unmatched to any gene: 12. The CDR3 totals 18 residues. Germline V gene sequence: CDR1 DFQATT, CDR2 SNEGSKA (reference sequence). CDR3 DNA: TGCAGTGCTAGGGTCCACCGACTAGCGGGAGGGCTCGCAGATACGCAGTATTTT. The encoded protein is CSARVHRLAGGLADTQYF.

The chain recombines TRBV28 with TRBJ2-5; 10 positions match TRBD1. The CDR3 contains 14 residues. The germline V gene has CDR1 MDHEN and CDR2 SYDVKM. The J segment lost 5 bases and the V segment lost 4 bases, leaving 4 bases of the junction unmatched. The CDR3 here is CASSSTGGMETQYF. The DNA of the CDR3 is TGTGCCAGCAGTTCGACAGGGGGCATGGAGACCCAGTACTTC.

The DNA for the CDR3 is TGTGCCACCAGTGATGCACTAGCGGGAGTGATCGTTACGCAGTATTTT. Translation gives CATSDALAGVIVTQYF. This sequence joins TRBV24-1 and TRBJ2-3; 11 bases align to TRBD2. The CDR3 has 16 amino acids. Trimming at V came to 3 bases and at J to 8 bases, leaving 9 bases not matched to a gene. CDR1 is KGHDR and CDR2 is SFDVKD in the germline V gene.